The 12 T cell receptor beta chains given below trace back to one sample, sequenced in a study of shared clonotypes between healthy human individuals. Measured with immunoSEQ multiplex PCR; TCRdb has only the in-frame clones, and not every one. The repertoire holds about 1 million clones, with 65% to 75% as singletons. Sequencing input: memory CD4+ T cells sorted from blood. Subset described: CD45RA-negative fraction. These TCRs come from a man aged 18 to 35 in good health.

This clone has only a few counts. The rearrangement uses TRBV27 and TRBJ1-3, with D unclear. The germline gives CDR1 MNHEY, CDR2 SMNVEV (reference sequence). V was shortened by 8 bases and J by 4 bases, with 9 bases between the two germline ends. This CDR3 is built from 12 residues. The CDR3 DNA follows: TGTGCCAGCGGGCGATTCGGAAACACCATATATTTT. As protein: CASGRFGNTIYF.

V is TRBV7-9 and J is TRBJ2-5; a possible D gene is TRBD1 (6 bases). V lost 5 bases and J 5 bases, leaving 30 bases between the germline ends. The CDR3 runs to 19 residues. Germline loops: CDR1 SEHNR, CDR2 FQNEAQ (reference sequence). This CDR3 reads CASSPTTSGQFGLLETQYF. The DNA for the CDR3 is TGTGCCAGCAGCCCCACTACATCTGGACAGTTCGGTCTCTTGGAGACCCAGTACTTC.

The CDR3 DNA reads as TGTGCCAGCAGCTTGGACGGAGCGGGGGCCCAAGAGACCCAGTACTTC. Protein: CASSLDGAGAQETQYF. The chain carries TRBV5-4 and TRBJ2-5; TRBD2 aligns across 8 bases. Trimming took 0 bases from V and 1 from J; bases not matched to a gene: 5. Germline-derived CDR1 and CDR2 are SGHNT and YYREEE (reference sequence). This CDR3 has 16 residues. The variable domain in full, completed from reference TRBV5-4 and TRBJ2-5, reads ETGVTQSPTHLIKTRGQQVTLRCSSQSGHNTVSWYQQALGQGPQFIFQYYREEENGRGNFPPRFSGLQFPNYSSELNVNALELDDSALYLCASSLDGAGAQETQYFGPGTRLLVL.

CDR3: CASSSQGDIFYEQYF. The CDR3 DNA follows: TGTGCCAGCAGTTCACAGGGGGACATTTTCTACGAGCAGTACTTC. The V call is TRBV28, the J call TRBJ2-7; 8 bases agree with TRBD1. The CDR3 contains 15 residues. CDR1 is MDHEN and CDR2 is SYDVKM in the germline V gene. Germline trimming cut 4 bases from V and 3 bases from J; bases unmatched to any gene: 8.

This chain uses TRBV2 with TRBJ1-1; a possible D gene is TRBD1 (5 bases). From germline, CDR1 is SNHLY and CDR2 FYNNEI. The length of the CDR3 is 14 residues. V was cut by 7 bases and J by 2 bases, with 14 bases left in between. The CDR3: CASIRRGGNTEAFF. The CDR3 bases are TGTGCCAGCATCCGCCGGGGGGGTAACACTGAAGCTTTCTTT.

This clone was counted at least ten times. This chain uses TRBV6-5 with TRBJ1-2; 8 bases match TRBD1. The CDR3 is made up of 13 amino acids. CDR1 MNHEY and CDR2 SVGAGI come from the germline V gene. J gave up 4 bases and V 5 bases, and 3 bases lay outside the gene matches. This CDR3 is CASSGQGTYGYTF. In nucleotides, the CDR3 is TGTGCCAGCAGTGGACAGGGCACCTATGGCTACACCTTC.

The chain joins TRBV18 to TRBJ2-6, with TRBD1 identical over 11 bases. CDR1 and CDR2 from the germline V gene are KGHSH and LQKENI. The CDR3 length is 17 residues. Losses at the gene ends were 6 bases for V and 0 bases for J; bases not matched to a gene: 4. DNA for the CDR3: TGTGCCAGCTCCCAGGGACAGGGGGGCTCTGGGGCCAACGTCCTGACTTTC. The encoded protein is CASSQGQGGSGANVLTF.

This clone has a handful of counts. The rearrangement uses TRBV2 and TRBJ1-1; unclear D gene. V was pared by 5 bases and J by 2 bases, with 12 bases between. The CDR3 sequence is 14 residues long. CDR1 SNHLY and CDR2 FYNNEI come from the germline V gene. The CDR3 loop reads CASSQLTDNTEAFF. The CDR3 bases are TGTGCCAGCAGTCAGCTAACAGATAACACTGAAGCTTTCTTT.

The V gene is TRBV4-3, the J gene TRBJ1-2; 7 bases fit TRBD1. The V and J ends lost 1 base and 3 bases, in that order; junction bases with no gene match: 2. CDR3 length equals 14 residues. Germline CDR1 LGHNA, CDR2 YSLEER. The CDR3 is CASSQVQGDYGYTF. The CDR3 DNA reads as TGCGCCAGCAGCCAAGTTCAGGGGGACTATGGCTACACCTTC.

This chain connects TRBV5-8 to TRBJ1-1, with TRBD1 identical over 10 bases. The V gene's germline CDR1 is SGHTS and CDR2 YDEGEE. Trimming at V came to 4 bases and at J to 4 bases, leaving 7 bases not matched to a gene. CDR3 length: 15 residues. DNA of the CDR3: TGTGCCAGCAGCATGACAGGGGGCCAGAGCACTGAAGCTTTCTTT. Translating gives CASSMTGGQSTEAFF.

Regarding this clone: Different DNA sequences within this sample yield the same CDR3. The gene calls are TRBV7-8 and TRBJ2-7; D uncertain. The CDR3 loop spans 12 amino acids. Germline V gene lookup returns CDR1 SGHVS and CDR2 FQNEAQ. Trimming shortened V by 1 base and J by 3 bases, and 4 bases separated the two germline ends. The CDR3 loop reads CASSLVNYEQYF. CDR3 coding DNA: TGTGCCAGCAGCTTAGTAAACTACGAGCAGTACTTC.

V is TRBV6-1 and J is TRBJ2-5; unclear D gene. The length of the CDR3 is 10 residues. The V gene lost 8 bases and the J gene lost 5 bases, with 6 bases spanning the gap. Germline assignment: CDR1 MNHNS and CDR2 SASEGT. DNA for the CDR3: TGTGCCAGCCGTTGGGAGACCCAGTACTTC. Its translation is CASRWETQYF.